The 15 T cell receptor beta chains in this list originate from one sample, sequenced in a study of CD8 T cells in ankylosing spondylitis. Whole-study findings and limits: Within ankylosing spondylitis blood, a TCR beta motif made up of eight highly homologous variants appeared to be characteristic.

Each CDR3 protein is one row after TCRdb ran MiXCR on the 5' RACE reads. The table includes fewer than 550,000 distinct CDR3 sequences, over 4% detected once. These receptors' targets are unknown. Sequencing used blood, either unsorted or a sorted T cell fraction (not recorded which). Receptors originate from a male donor with ankylosing spondylitis.

This clonotype was detected ten times or more. The chain couples TRBV6-2 or TRBV6-3 to TRBJ2-1; possible D gene TRBD2, 8 bases. CDR1 and CDR2 from the germline V gene are MNHEY and SVGEGT. This CDR3 spans 17 amino acids. The V end was cut by 6 bases, the J end by 2 bases, with 20 bases between. CDR3 in amino acids: CASSYGRGRGAYNEQFF. In DNA, the CDR3 is TGTGCCAGCAGCTACGGGAGGGGGCGAGGTGCCTACAATGAGCAGTTCTTC.

The chain joins TRBV13 to TRBJ2-1, with D unclear. The CDR3 has 16 amino acids. The germline CDR1 and CDR2 sequences are PRHDT and FYEKMQ (reference sequence). Trimming removed 4 bases at V and 0 bases at J, with 13 bases between. DNA of the CDR3: TGTGCCAGCAGCTACATCACCCGTCGCTCCTACAATGAGCAGTTCTTC. It codes for CASSYITRRSYNEQFF. The entire variable domain, with the rest obtained from reference TRBV13 and TRBJ2-1, is as follows: AAGVIQSPRHLIKEKRETATLKCYPIPRHDTVYWYQQGPGQDPQFLISFYEKMQSDKGSIPDRFSAQQFSDYHSELNMSSLELGDSALYFCASSYITRRSYNEQFFGPGTRLTVL.

There are many counts of this clonotype. V usage is TRBV7-9 and J usage is TRBJ2-1; D is perhaps TRBD2 (5 bases). The V and J ends lost 4 bases and 9 bases respectively, with 25 bases between them. Germline V gives CDR1 SEHNR, CDR2 FQNEAQ (reference sequence). The CDR3 length is 17 residues. CDR3 loop: CASSSGISSTLGSEQFF. Here the CDR3 DNA reads TGTGCCAGCAGCTCGGGTATATCTAGCACCCTAGGCTCTGAGCAGTTCTTC. Based on the CDR3 plus reference TRBV7-9 and TRBJ2-1, the full variable domain is DTGVSQNPRHKITKRGQNVTFRCDPISEHNRLYWYRQTLGQGPEFLTYFQNEAQLEKSRLLSDRFSAERPKGSFSTLEIQRTEQGDSAMYLCASSSGISSTLGSEQFFGPGTRLTVL.

The sample holds many counts of this clonotype. The J gene is TRBJ2-2, the V gene TRBV18, with TRBD1 as a possible D gene (6 bases). The germline gives CDR1 KGHSH, CDR2 LQKENI. The CDR3 runs 15 residues. Deletions cut 6 bases from V and 2 bases from J, with 13 bases between. The CDR3 DNA reads TGTGCCAGCTCGGACCGGACAGAAAACACCGGGGAGCTGTTTTTT. Translating gives CASSDRTENTGELFF. The variable domain in full, completed from reference TRBV18 and TRBJ2-2, reads NAGVMQNPRHLVRRRGQEARLRCSPMKGHSHVYWYRQLPEEGLKFMVYLQKENIIDESGMPKERFSAEFPKEGPSILRIQQVVRGDSAAYFCASSDRTENTGELFFGEGSRLTVL.

This clonotype was counted many times. The chain couples TRBV11-2 to TRBJ1-2; D gene ambiguous. The CDR3 covers 15 residues. Looked up from germline, CDR1 is SGHAT and CDR2 is FQNNGV. The V and J ends lost 2 bases and 8 bases respectively, with 18 bases between them. The CDR3 sequence is CASSLQGLQNPGYTF. The CDR3 bases are TGTGCCAGCAGCTTACAAGGACTACAAAACCCCGGCTACACCTTC. Complete variable domain (other parts from reference TRBV11-2 and TRBJ1-2): EAGVAQSPRYKIIEKRQSVAFWCNPISGHATLYWYQQILGQGPKLLIQFQNNGVVDDSQLPKDRFSAERLKGVDSTLKIQPAKLEDSAVYLCASSLQGLQNPGYTFGSGTRLTVV.

This clonotype was recorded at least ten times. V gene TRBV4-2 combines with J gene TRBJ1-5; D gene unclear. This CDR3 comprises 14 residues. The germline CDR1 and CDR2 sequences are LGHNA and YNFKEQ. V lost 0 bases to trimming and J lost 2 bases, with 5 bases between them. The CDR3 DNA sequence: TGTGCCAGCAGCCAAGATTACGGCAATCAGCCCCAGCATTTT. Its protein product is CASSQDYGNQPQHF.

Many counts were recorded for this clonotype. The V and J genes are TRBV4-1 and TRBJ1-1; the D gene is possibly TRBD1 (5 bases). V was clipped by 2 bases and J by 7 bases, with 11 bases between them. Germline V lookup: CDR1 MGHRA, CDR2 YSYEKL. There are 13 residues in the CDR3. DNA for the CDR3: TGCGCCAGCAGCCAATGGCAGGGAGATGAAGCTTTCTTT. As protein: CASSQWQGDEAFF.

This clonotype showed up many times. The V and J genes are TRBV28 and TRBJ1-2; the match to TRBD1 covers 8 bases. The CDR3 has 15 residues. CDR1 and CDR2 (germline): MDHEN, SYDVKM. The V gene end was trimmed by 5 bases and the J gene end by 1 base; junction bases not matched to a gene: 6. CDR3 bases: TGTGCCAGCAGTCGAAGACAGGGGCGTAACTATGGCTACACCTTC. It is translated as CASSRRQGRNYGYTF.

This clonotype was counted between two and nine times. V and J are TRBV20-1 and TRBJ2-1; possibly TRBD2 for D (6 bases). Between the trimmed V and J ends, which lost 6 bases and 7 bases, there was a span of 16 bases. Germline loops: CDR1 DFQATT, CDR2 SNEGSKA (reference sequence). The CDR3 extends over 13 amino acids. The CDR3 coding sequence is TGCAGTGCCGCGGGACGGCTGGGGAATGAGCAGTTCTTC. Translation: CSAAGRLGNEQFF.

This clonotype has at least ten counts. This chain connects TRBV4-3 to TRBJ2-2, with 12 bases aligning to TRBD2. Germline trimming cut 0 bases from V and 0 bases from J; bases unmatched to any gene: 5. Germline V gene lookup returns CDR1 LGHNA and CDR2 YSLEER. There are 19 residues in the CDR3. The CDR3 spells CASSQEPGLAGPNTGELFF. In nucleotides, the CDR3 is TGCGCCAGCAGCCAAGAACCCGGACTAGCGGGGCCGAACACCGGGGAGCTGTTTTTT.

This clonotype has more than one count but fewer than ten. The rearrangement joins TRBV20-1 to TRBJ2-1; 8 bases align to TRBD1. Trimming cost V 6 bases and J 8 bases; bases outside gene matches: 18. The CDR3 loop spans 16 amino acids. CDR1 and CDR2 (germline): DFQATT, SNEGSKA (reference sequence). The CDR3 region is CSAEWRGQGLGHEQFF. The CDR3 DNA reads as TGCAGTGCCGAATGGCGTGGACAGGGCCTGGGCCATGAGCAGTTCTTC.

This clonotype was recorded many times. The chain links TRBV6-2 or TRBV6-3 to TRBJ2-3; 7 nucleotides match TRBD2. J was trimmed by 3 bases and V by 7 bases; bases with no gene match: 7. CDR3 size: 14 residues. Germline V gene data show CDR1 as MNHEY and CDR2 as SVGEGT. The CDR3, as DNA: TGTGCCAGCACTCAGACTAGCCCAACAGATACGCAGTATTTT. Protein sequence: CASTQTSPTDTQYF.

This clonotype was detected ten times or more. The CDR3 is CASSRGSQSETQYF. DNA of the CDR3: TGTGCCAGCAGCCGGGGGAGTCAGTCGGAGACCCAGTACTTC. The rearrangement joins TRBV7-8 to TRBJ2-5; TRBD2 is a possible D gene (6 bases). Germline V CDR1 and CDR2: SGHVS, FQNEAQ. This CDR3 has 14 residues. V lost 5 bases and J 5 bases, leaving 15 bases between the germline ends.

The V call is TRBV27, the J call TRBJ2-7; D might be TRBD1 (6 bases). V was clipped by 5 bases and J by 7 bases, with 15 bases between them. CDR1 and CDR2 (germline): MNHEY, SMNVEV (reference sequence). This CDR3 is built from 13 residues. CDR3 in amino acids: CASSPDRTREQYF. The CDR3 DNA reads as TGTGCCAGCAGTCCCGACAGGACCCGGGAGCAGTACTTC.

This clonotype came up many times. The genes are TRBV5-1 and TRBJ1-2; no clear D. Germline CDR1 and CDR2: SGHRS and YFSETQ. Trimming took off 1 base at V and 1 base at J, with 8 bases between the two ends. The CDR3 totals 14 residues. The CDR3 nucleotides are TGCGCCAGCAGCTTGTTAAACAGTAACTATGGCTACACCTTC. This encodes CASSLLNSNYGYTF.